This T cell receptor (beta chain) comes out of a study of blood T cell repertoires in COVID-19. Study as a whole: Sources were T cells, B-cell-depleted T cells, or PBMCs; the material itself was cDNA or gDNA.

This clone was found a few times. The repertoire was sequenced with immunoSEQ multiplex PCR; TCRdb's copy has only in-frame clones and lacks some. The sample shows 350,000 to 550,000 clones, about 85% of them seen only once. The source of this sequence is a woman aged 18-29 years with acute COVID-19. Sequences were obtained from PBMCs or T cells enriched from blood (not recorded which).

CDR3 sequence: CASSSARDRVSGYTF. In DNA, the CDR3 is TGTGCCAGCAGCTCGGCCCGGGACAGGGTTTCTGGCTACACCTTC. The V call is TRBV7-9, the J call TRBJ1-2, with 9 bases lining up with TRBD1. The CDR3 runs to 15 residues. V was pared by 4 bases and J by 7 bases, with 10 bases of the junction left unmatched. The germline gives CDR1 SEHNR, CDR2 FQNEAQ (reference sequence).